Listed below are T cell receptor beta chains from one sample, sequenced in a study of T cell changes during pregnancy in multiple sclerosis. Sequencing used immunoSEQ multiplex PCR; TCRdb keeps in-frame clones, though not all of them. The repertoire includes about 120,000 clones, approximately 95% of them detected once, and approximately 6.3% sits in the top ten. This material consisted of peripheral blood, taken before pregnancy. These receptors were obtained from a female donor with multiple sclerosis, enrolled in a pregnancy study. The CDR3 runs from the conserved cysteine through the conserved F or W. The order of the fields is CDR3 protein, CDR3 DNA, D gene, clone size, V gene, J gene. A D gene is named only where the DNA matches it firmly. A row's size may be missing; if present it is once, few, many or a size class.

CASSFRGRSSGNTIYF,TGTGCCAGCAGCTTTAGGGGAAGGTCCTCTGGAAACACCATATATTTT,.,.,TRBV7-9,TRBJ1-3
CASSLGLGGSNMRVYEQYF,TGCGCCAGCAGCTTGGGCCTGGGGGGTAGTAATATGAGGGTCTACGAGCAGTACTTC,.,.,TRBV5-1,TRBJ2-7
CASSFPSGQGNIQYF,TGTGCCAGCAGTTTCCCCTCCGGACAGGGAAACATTCAGTACTTC,TRBD1,.,TRBV28,TRBJ2-4
CASSGTTSGRDEQYF,TGCGCCAGCAGTGGGACGACTAGCGGGAGGGACGAGCAGTACTTC,TRBD2,.,TRBV10-2,TRBJ2-7
CASSYDRAGTEAFF,TGTGCCAGCAGCTACGACAGGGCTGGCACTGAAGCTTTCTTT,TRBD1,.,TRBV5-4,TRBJ1-1
CASSLWGSSYEQYF,TGTGCCAGCAGTTTATGGGGCTCCTCCTACGAGCAGTACTTC,.,.,TRBV6-5,TRBJ2-7
CASSYPPGGTGTEAFF,TGTGCCAGCAGTTACCCGCCTGGGGGGACGGGGACTGAAGCTTTCTTT,.,.,TRBV6-5,TRBJ1-1
CASSPGLRWETQYF,TGTGCCAGCAGCCCGGGGTTGAGGTGGGAGACCCAGTACTTC,.,.,TRBV7-9,TRBJ2-5
CASSLGGQFLYGYTF,TGTGCCAGCAGCTTAGGCGGACAGTTTCTATATGGCTACACCTTC,.,.,TRBV7-9,TRBJ1-2
CATSRDGGQNQPQHF,TGTGCCACCAGCAGAGATGGGGGACAAAATCAGCCCCAGCATTTT,.,.,TRBV15,TRBJ1-5
CASSWAPVAGEGDTQYF,TGCGCCAGCAGCTGGGCCCCCGTCGCGGGAGAGGGAGATACGCAGTATTTT,TRBD2,.,TRBV5-1,TRBJ2-3
CASSILGGSGSNQPQHF,TGTGCCAGTAGTATTCTCGGGGGGTCTGGGAGCAATCAGCCCCAGCATTTT,.,.,TRBV19,TRBJ1-5
CASTQDSQDTIYF,TGTGCCAGCACCCAGGACAGTCAGGACACCATATATTTT,.,.,TRBV5-4,TRBJ1-3
CASSFSGAGNQPQHF,TGTGCCAGCAGCTTCTCAGGGGCTGGAAATCAGCCCCAGCATTTT,.,.,TRBV7-9,TRBJ1-5
CASSLVRGRFTFEAFF,TGCGCCAGCAGCTTGGTACGGGGTAGGTTTACGTTTGAAGCTTTCTTT,.,.,TRBV5-1,TRBJ1-1
CASSLRTGAGEKLFF,TGTGCCAGCAGCCTCCGAACAGGGGCGGGGGAAAAACTGTTTTTT,TRBD1,.,TRBV9,TRBJ1-4
CASSGTGVEQYF,TGCGCCAGCAGCGGGACAGGGGTCGAGCAGTACTTC,TRBD1,few,TRBV5-1,TRBJ2-7
CASSLAYRTVYNEQFF,TGTGCCAGCAGCTTAGCGTATCGGACAGTCTACAATGAGCAGTTCTTC,.,few,TRBV7-6,TRBJ2-1
CASSPPSSETQYF,TGTGCCAGCTCACCACCGTCTTCAGAGACCCAGTACTTC,.,.,TRBV18,TRBJ2-5
CSVGLTGGPDNEQFF,TGCAGCGTTGGGCTAACGGGAGGGCCGGACAATGAGCAGTTCTTC,TRBD2,.,TRBV29-1,TRBJ2-1
CASSTTFTGELFF,TGTGCCAGCAGTACAACATTCACCGGGGAGCTGTTTTTT,.,.,TRBV27,TRBJ2-2
CASSLELEADTQYF,TGCGCCAGCAGCTTGGAACTAGAGGCAGATACGCAGTATTTT,.,.,TRBV5-1,TRBJ2-3
CASSGQGAGELFF,TGTGCCAGCAGTGGCCAGGGTGCCGGGGAGCTGTTTTTT,.,.,TRBV6-1,TRBJ2-2
CASSDGDWDSGINYEQFF,TGCGCCAGCAGTGATGGGGACTGGGACAGCGGTATAAACTATGAGCAGTTCTTC,.,.,TRBV10-2,TRBJ2-1
CASKKGGYGNTIYF,TGTGCCAGCAAGAAGGGGGGGTATGGAAACACCATATATTTT,.,.,TRBV6-5,TRBJ1-3
CSVTDSRTRANYGYTF,TGCAGCGTTACGGACAGCCGAACACGGGCCAACTATGGCTACACCTTC,.,.,TRBV29-1,TRBJ1-2
CASSKVINRGRGYSNQPQHF,TGTGCCAGCAGCAAAGTTATAAACAGGGGTAGGGGATATAGCAATCAGCCCCAGCATTTT,.,.,TRBV21-1,TRBJ1-5
CASSYGTSGGQPNIQYF,TGTGCCAGCAGCTACGGGACTAGCGGAGGCCAGCCCAACATTCAGTACTTC,TRBD2,.,TRBV5-6,TRBJ2-4
CASSPAPDPLQGQPQHF,TGTGCCAGCTCACCTGCCCCGGACCCTCTTCAGGGACAGCCCCAGCATTTT,.,.,TRBV18,TRBJ1-5